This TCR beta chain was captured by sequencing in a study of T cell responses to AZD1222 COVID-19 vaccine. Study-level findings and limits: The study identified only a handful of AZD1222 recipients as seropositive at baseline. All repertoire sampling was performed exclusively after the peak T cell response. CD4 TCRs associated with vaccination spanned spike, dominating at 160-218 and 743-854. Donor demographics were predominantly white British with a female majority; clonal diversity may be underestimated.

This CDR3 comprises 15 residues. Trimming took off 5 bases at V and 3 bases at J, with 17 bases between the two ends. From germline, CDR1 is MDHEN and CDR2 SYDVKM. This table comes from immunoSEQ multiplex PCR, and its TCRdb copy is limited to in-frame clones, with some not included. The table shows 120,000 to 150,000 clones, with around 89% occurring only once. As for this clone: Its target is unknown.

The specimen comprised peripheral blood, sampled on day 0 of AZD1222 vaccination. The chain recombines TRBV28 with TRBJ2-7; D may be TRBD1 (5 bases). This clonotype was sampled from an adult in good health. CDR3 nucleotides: TGTGCCAGCAGTCCAGCAGGGTATGAAAACTACGAGCAGTACTTC. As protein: CASSPAGYENYEQYF.